These T cell receptor beta chains were read from a single sample in a study of radiation and T cells in renal cell carcinoma. The method was immunoSEQ multiplex PCR; TCRdb's version includes in-frame clones alone and lacks a portion of them. The sample records around 15,000 clones, roughly three fifths being singletons. This specimen consisted of tumor tissue, obtained from a patient whose treatment was nephrectomy without radiotherapy. These receptors came from a man aged 50-59 years with renal cell carcinoma. Both conserved end residues are part of each CDR3. A D gene is named only where the DNA matches it firmly. Only some rows state a clone size, as once, few, many or a class for expanded clones.

j_gene	d_gene	abundance	len	v_gene	CDR3aa	CDR3nt
TRBJ2-1	NA	NA	13	TRBV5-6	CASSIDSTKGQFF	TGTGCCAGCAGCATTGACAGTACTAAGGGGCAGTTCTTC
TRBJ2-1	TRBD1	NA	15	TRBV11-3	CASSSRDRGLNEQFF	TGTGCCAGCAGCTCCCGGGACAGGGGTCTAAATGAGCAGTTCTTC
TRBJ1-2	NA	NA	13	TRBV19	CATHPGGVGGYTF	TGTGCCACCCACCCCGGGGGGGTTGGTGGCTACACCTTC
TRBJ2-7	TRBD2	few	15	TRBV19	CASSIGPGLVNEQYF	TGTGCCAGTAGTATTGGCCCGGGACTAGTTAACGAGCAGTACTTC
TRBJ2-3	TRBD1	few	17	TRBV6-1	CASSEGSGGGGTDTQYF	TGTGCCAGCAGTGAAGGGTCAGGGGGCGGGGGCACAGATACGCAGTATTTT
TRBJ1-2	TRBD1	NA	14	TRBV2	CASSAQGAQDGYTF	TGTGCCAGCAGTGCCCAGGGGGCGCAAGATGGCTACACCTTC
TRBJ2-1	TRBD2	NA	18	TRBV2	CASILEGLAGLDGNEQFF	TGTGCCAGCATCTTAGAGGGACTAGCGGGGTTGGATGGCAATGAGCAGTTCTTC
TRBJ1-1	TRBD1	NA	13	TRBV6-5	CASSYNDRVEAFF	TGTGCCAGCAGTTACAACGACAGGGTTGAAGCTTTCTTT
TRBJ2-7	TRBD1	NA	15	TRBV7-8	CASTPGGTATYEQYF	TGTGCCAGCACCCCAGGTGGGACAGCTACCTACGAGCAGTACTTC
TRBJ1-1	NA	NA	15	TRBV18	CASSPPTGLATEAFF	TGTGCCAGCTCACCACCTACAGGACTGGCCACTGAAGCTTTCTTT
TRBJ1-1	TRBD1	few	16	TRBV5-1	CASSLQGAAENTEAFF	TGCGCCAGCAGCTTACAGGGGGCGGCCGAGAACACTGAAGCTTTCTTT
TRBJ2-5	NA	NA	15	TRBV10-3	CAISAGAVPQETQYF	TGTGCCATCAGTGCGGGCGCGGTACCTCAAGAGACCCAGTACTTC
TRBJ1-6	NA	large	13	TRBV21-1	CARRQGQGVPLHF	TGTGCCAGGAGGCAGGGGCAGGGGGTTCCCCTCCACTTT
TRBJ1-2	NA	few	13	TRBV19	CASMPNSARDYTF	TGTGCCAGTATGCCCAACTCAGCCCGGGACTACACCTTC
TRBJ2-7	NA	NA	13	TRBV5-1	CASRAGSSYEQYF	TGCGCCAGCAGGGCTGGCTCCTCCTACGAGCAGTACTTC
TRBJ1-6	NA	NA	16	TRBV19	CASSIEPARYNSPLHF	TGTGCCAGTAGTATTGAACCGGCCCGCTATAATTCACCCCTCCACTTT
TRBJ1-1	NA	few	15	TRBV19	CASSSVRAGPTEAFF	TGTGCCAGTAGTAGTGTTAGGGCAGGGCCCACTGAAGCTTTCTTT
TRBJ1-6	NA	few	15	TRBV30	CAWSDVGTPSRPLHF	TGTGCCTGGAGTGACGTTGGGACCCCCTCGAGACCCCTCCACTTT
TRBJ2-2	NA	medium-sized	15	TRBV4-2	CASSQGDRGSGELFF	TGTGCCAGCAGCCAAGGGGATCGGGGTAGCGGGGAGCTGTTTTTT
TRBJ1-3	NA	few	14	TRBV7-6	CASSFESSGNTIYF	TGTGCCAGCAGCTTTGAAAGTTCTGGAAACACCATATATTTT
TRBJ2-3	TRBD2	once	16	TRBV5-4	CASSVVAGGSTDTQYF	TGTGCCAGCAGCGTGGTAGCGGGGGGAAGCACAGATACGCAGTATTTT
TRBJ2-7	NA	few	15	TRBV18	CASSPPSRPLYEQYF	TGTGCCAGCTCACCACCGAGCAGGCCTCTCTACGAGCAGTACTTC
TRBJ1-2	NA	NA	14	TRBV10-3	CAISESSENYGYTF	TGTGCCATCAGTGAGTCCTCAGAGAACTATGGCTACACCTTC
TRBJ1-1	NA	NA	13	TRBV6-6	CASSYSAGIEAFF	TGTGCCAGCAGTTACTCGGCAGGAATTGAAGCTTTCTTT
TRBJ1-2	NA	NA	14	TRBV28	CASSFKRPNYGYTF	TGTGCCAGCAGTTTCAAGCGCCCTAACTATGGCTACACCTTC
TRBJ2-3	NA	once	11	TRBV5-6	CASSRTDTQYF	TGTGCCAGCAGCCGCACAGATACGCAGTATTTT
TRBJ1-6	NA	NA	14	TRBV19	CASSTQAVSSPLHF	TGTGCCAGTAGTACGCAGGCGGTATCCTCACCCCTCCACTTT
TRBJ2-4	NA	NA	14	TRBV10-2	CASSLRALENIQYF	TGCGCCAGCAGTCTCCGGGCCTTGGAAAACATTCAGTACTTC
TRBJ2-6	NA	few	14	TRBV9	CASSVGTGANVLTF	TGTGCCAGCAGCGTAGGCACTGGGGCCAACGTCCTGACTTTC
TRBJ2-3	TRBD1	once	17	TRBV15	CATSRDRAGPSTDTQYF	TGTGCCACCAGTCGGGACAGAGCCGGCCCTAGCACAGATACGCAGTATTTT
TRBJ2-3	NA	NA	15	TRBV4-1	CASSHRADQADTQYF	TGCGCCAGCAGCCACAGGGCAGATCAAGCAGATACGCAGTATTTT
TRBJ2-3	TRBD1	NA	17	TRBV5-1	CASSSGTGSPHTDTQYF	TGCGCCAGCAGCTCCGGGACAGGTTCCCCACACACAGATACGCAGTATTTT
TRBJ1-3	NA	few	15	TRBV5-1	CASSPDRSSGNTIYF	TGCGCCAGCAGCCCGGACCGTAGCTCTGGAAACACCATATATTTT
TRBJ1-5	NA	NA	13	TRBV30	CAWSKGTNQPQHF	TGTGCCTGGAGTAAGGGGACCAATCAGCCCCAGCATTTT
TRBJ2-3	TRBD2	few	17	TRBV7-6	CASSLDIRPSGAHTQYF	TGTGCCAGCAGCTTAGATATAAGGCCTAGCGGGGCCCATACGCAGTATTTT
TRBJ1-5	TRBD1	NA	13	TRBV19	CASTTGEGQPQHF	TGTGCCAGTACTACAGGGGAGGGTCAGCCCCAGCATTTT
TRBJ2-3	TRBD1	NA	16	TRBV11-3	CASSPGTGVETDTQYF	TGTGCCAGCAGCCCCGGGACAGGGGTCGAAACAGATACGCAGTATTTT
TRBJ2-4	NA	NA	17	TRBV30	CAWSVLGRAGHADIQYF	TGTGCCTGGAGTGTATTGGGCCGGGCAGGGCACGCGGACATTCAGTACTTC
TRBJ1-1	TRBD1	NA	17	TRBV27	CASSGGWGQGGDTEAFF	TGTGCCAGCAGCGGCGGCTGGGGACAGGGAGGGGACACTGAAGCTTTCTTT
TRBJ1-1	NA	few	15	TRBV6-1	CASSETPAPNTEAFF	TGTGCCAGCAGTGAAACCCCGGCACCGAACACTGAAGCTTTCTTT
TRBJ1-5	NA	NA	13	TRBV7-2	CASSPPGNQPQHF	TGTGCCAGCAGCCCCCCCGGCAATCAGCCCCAGCATTTT
TRBJ1-2	TRBD1	NA	15	TRBV2	CASSVDREANYGYTF	TGTGCCAGCAGTGTCGACAGGGAGGCTAACTATGGCTACACCTTC